These 30 T cell receptor beta chains originate from one sample sequenced in a study of blood T cell repertoires in COVID-19. The protocol was immunoSEQ multiplex PCR, while the TCRdb copy is restricted to in-frame clones and leaves out a portion. The table includes about 37,000 clones, around 84% detected once. Sequenced input: peripheral blood. The receptors stem from a man between 65 and 85 years old with acute or convalescent COVID-19.

J is TRBJ1-5 and V is TRBV18, with D possibly matching TRBD1 (6 bases). Germline loops: CDR1 KGHSH, CDR2 LQKENI. The CDR3 is 14 amino acids. The V and J ends lost 5 bases and 5 bases respectively, with 13 bases between them. The CDR3 here is CASSSTGSDQPQHF. The CDR3 coding sequence is TGTGCCAGCTCATCCACAGGGTCGGATCAGCCCCAGCATTTT. Full variable domain (rest looked up from reference TRBV18 and TRBJ1-5): NAGVMQNPRHLVRRRGQEARLRCSPMKGHSHVYWYRQLPEEGLKFMVYLQKENIIDESGMPKERFSAEFPKEGPSILRIQQVVRGDSAAYFCASSSTGSDQPQHFGDGTRLSIL.

The rearrangement uses TRBV18 and TRBJ1-2; 10 bases match TRBD1. With 3 bases clipped from V and 8 bases from J, the junction kept 12 bases outside the gene matches. Germline CDR1 KGHSH, CDR2 LQKENI. This CDR3 region has 16 residues. The CDR3 DNA reads as TGTGCCAGCTCACCCAATCCGGGACAGGGGAGAAGGGGCTACACCTTC. Translated: CASSPNPGQGRRGYTF.

This sequence joins TRBV11-3 and TRBJ2-7; D uncertain. Germline V gene sequence: CDR1 SGHNT, CDR2 YENEEA. The CDR3 extends over 13 amino acids. The V end was cut by 0 bases, the J end by 5 bases, with 8 bases between. This CDR3 reads CASSLDGQNEQYF. The DNA for the CDR3 is TGTGCCAGCAGCTTAGATGGGCAGAACGAGCAGTACTTC. Looking up the rest from reference TRBV11-3 and TRBJ2-7 gives the full variable domain: EAGVVQSPRYKIIEKKQPVAFWCNPISGHNTLYWYLQNLGQGPELLIRYENEEAVDDSQLPKDRFSAERLKGVDSTLKIQPAELGDSAVYLCASSLDGQNEQYFGPGTRLTVT.

This clone was observed once. V is TRBV7-9 and J is TRBJ2-3; possibly TRBD2 for D (5 bases). Trimming took off 11 bases at V and 4 bases at J, with 16 bases between the two ends. The length of the CDR3 is 13 residues. The germline V gene has CDR1 SEHNR and CDR2 FQNEAQ (reference sequence). The CDR3 nucleotides read TGTGCCGTCGTAAGAGGGTCAGCAGATACGCAGTATTTT. Its translation is CAVVRGSADTQYF.

The rearrangement uses TRBV3-1 (or the pseudogene TRBV3-2) and TRBJ1-2; 7 bases fit TRBD1. V shed 3 bases and J 5 bases; nucleotides not matched to a gene: 6. Germline V gene sequence: CDR1 LGHDT, CDR2 YNNKEL (reference sequence). The CDR3 runs 14 residues. CDR3 nucleotides: TGTGCCAGCAGCCATCCGGACAGGATATATGGCTACACCTTC. This translates into CASSHPDRIYGYTF.

This sequence joins TRBV5-4 and TRBJ1-6, with 9 bases fitting TRBD1. This CDR3 has 16 amino acids. Germline CDR1 reads SGHNT; CDR2 reads YYREEE (reference sequence). J was trimmed by 7 bases and V by 0 bases; bases with no gene match: 5. The CDR3 DNA reads TGTGCCAGCAGCTTGGTAGGGACAGGGTCGAATTCACCCCTCCACTTT. Protein: CASSLVGTGSNSPLHF.

The rearrangement links TRBV7-3 to TRBJ2-1; maybe TRBD2 (5 bases). V was trimmed by 3 bases and J by 4 bases, leaving 7 bases between them. The CDR3 length is 13 residues. Germline V CDR1 and CDR2: SGHTA, FQGTGA. DNA for the CDR3: TGTGCCAGCAGCTTTCGGAGGTACAATGAGCAGTTCTTC. Translation: CASSFRRYNEQFF.

The V and J genes are TRBV5-6 and TRBJ1-6, with a tentative D call TRBD1 (5 bases). Trimming removed 2 bases from V and 7 bases from J, with 10 bases in between. Germline V CDR1 and CDR2: SGHDT, YYEEEE. This CDR3 spans 14 amino acids. CDR3: CASSFRQSNSPLHF. The CDR3 DNA reads TGTGCCAGCAGCTTTCGACAGAGCAATTCACCCCTCCACTTT.

This sequence joins TRBV24-1 and TRBJ2-2; 11 bases are shared with TRBD2. Germline CDR1 KGHDR, CDR2 SFDVKD. V was clipped by 4 bases and J by 6 bases; unmatched bases: 9. The CDR3 is 17 residues long. CDR3 in amino acids: CATSEPTSGSKAGELFF. CDR3 nucleotides: TGTGCCACCAGTGAACCTACTAGCGGGAGTAAGGCCGGGGAGCTGTTTTTT.

The rearrangement links TRBV12-5 to TRBJ2-7, with 7 bases fitting TRBD2. The junction had 12 bases not matched to a gene; V was cut back by 7 bases and J by 6 bases. Germline CDR1 LGHNT, CDR2 FRNRAP. The CDR3 length is 14 residues. DNA of the CDR3: TGTGCTAGTGTCGCCGCAGGATGGGGGGGCGAGCAGTACTTC. It is translated as CASVAAGWGGEQYF.

The chain is built from TRBV6-2 or TRBV6-3 and TRBJ2-2, with TRBD1 identical over 7 bases. The V gene end was trimmed by 2 bases and the J gene end by 5 bases; junction bases not matched to a gene: 5. Germline V gene sequence: CDR1 MNHEY, CDR2 SVGEGT. The CDR3 contains 15 residues. The CDR3 bases are TGTGCCAGCAGTTACACGCCAGGGGGAACCGGGGAGCTGTTTTTT. Its translation: CASSYTPGGTGELFF.

The chain's CDR3 is CASSLGGPTDTQYF. As DNA, the CDR3 is TGCGCCAGCAGCTTGGGGGGGCCAACAGATACGCAGTATTTT. This chain uses TRBV5-1 with TRBJ2-3; perhaps TRBD1 as D (6 bases). Trimming stripped 0 bases from V and 3 bases from J, with 8 bases between. The CDR3 extends over 14 amino acids. The germline gives CDR1 SGHRS, CDR2 YFSETQ. The full variable domain, rest sourced from reference TRBV5-1 and TRBJ2-3, is KAGVTQTPRYLIKTRGQQVTLSCSPISGHRSVSWYQQTPGQGLQFLFEYFSETQRNKGNFPGRFSGRQFSNSRSEMNVSTLELGDSALYLCASSLGGPTDTQYFGPGTRLTVL.

The V call is TRBV6-1, the J call TRBJ2-2, with 8 bases identical to TRBD2. CDR3 length equals 16 residues. Germline CDR1 reads MNHNS; CDR2 reads SASEGT. V lost 4 bases, J lost 0 bases, and 4 bases stayed unmatched. CDR3 amino acids: CASSVGAGANTGELFF. Written as DNA, the CDR3 is TGTGCCAGCAGTGTGGGAGCGGGGGCGAACACCGGGGAGCTGTTTTTT.

The rearrangement uses TRBV21-1 and TRBJ2-1; the table assigns TRBD2, which was not confirmed against the DNA. TRBV21-1 is a pseudogene segment. The CDR3 is made up of 18 amino acids. This chain's CDR3 is CASTELAGIFRSYNEQFF. CDR3 nucleotides: TGTGCCAGCACCGAACTAGCGGGCATATTTCGCTCCTACAATGAGCAGTTCTTC.

The chain uses TRBV27 and TRBJ1-5, with a possible D match to TRBD1 (6 bases). The CDR3 extends over 13 amino acids. V was shortened by 6 bases and J by 5 bases, with 11 bases between the two germline ends. Germline V gene sequence: CDR1 MNHEY, CDR2 SMNVEV (reference sequence). The CDR3 region is CASSRDTHQPQHF. The CDR3 DNA reads as TGTGCCAGCAGCCGGGACACACATCAGCCCCAGCATTTT.

The chain is built from TRBV2 and TRBJ1-4; the match to TRBD1 covers 9 bases. The length of the CDR3 is 13 residues. J lost 8 bases, V lost 6 bases, and 4 bases had no gene match. Germline V gene lookup returns CDR1 SNHLY and CDR2 FYNNEI. As DNA, the CDR3 is TGTGCCAGCAGGGGACAGGGTTGGGAAAAACTGTTTTTT. Amino acid sequence: CASRGQGWEKLFF.

V gene TRBV7-2 combines with J gene TRBJ2-7, with 8 bases identical to TRBD2. The CDR3 totals 14 residues. Germline V gene sequence: CDR1 SGHTA, CDR2 FQGNSA. J gave up 2 bases and V 3 bases, and 3 bases lay outside the gene matches. The CDR3 loop reads CASSFSGAPYEQYF. DNA of the CDR3: TGTGCCAGCAGCTTTAGCGGGGCCCCCTACGAGCAGTACTTC.

This chain connects TRBV3-1 (or the pseudogene TRBV3-2) to TRBJ2-1, with 8 nucleotides matching TRBD2. The CDR3 contains 15 residues. Germline V gives CDR1 LGHDT, CDR2 YNNKEL (reference sequence). J was trimmed by 4 bases and V by 3 bases; bases with no gene match: 5. The chain's CDR3 is CASSHPTSGYNEQFF. The CDR3 coding sequence is TGTGCCAGCAGCCACCCCACTAGCGGTTACAATGAGCAGTTCTTC.

The chain carries TRBV6-6 and TRBJ1-2; 10 bases are shared with TRBD1. In germline, CDR1 is MNHNY, CDR2 SVGAGI (reference sequence). Trimming at V came to 5 bases and at J to 4 bases, leaving 4 bases not matched to a gene. The CDR3 covers 14 residues. CDR3 protein: CASSDRDRGYGYTF. CDR3 DNA: TGTGCCAGCAGTGACCGGGACAGGGGCTATGGCTACACCTTC.

V gene TRBV6-1 combines with J gene TRBJ1-2, with D unresolved. Trimming removed 2 bases at V and 8 bases at J, with 12 bases between. Germline V CDR1 and CDR2: MNHNS, SASEGT. The CDR3 spans 13 residues. CDR3 sequence (DNA): TGTGCCAGCAGTGAACAGAGGATCGACGGCTACACCTTC. Translated: CASSEQRIDGYTF.

The chain is built from TRBV29-1 and TRBJ2-3, with 9 bases that match TRBD1. Germline V lookup: CDR1 SQVTM, CDR2 ANQGSEA. This CDR3 is built from 15 residues. The V and J ends lost 0 bases and 6 bases, in that order; junction bases with no gene match: 7. For the CDR3, the DNA is TGCAGCGTTGAAGAGGTGACAGGGGGTCCGGATACGCAGTATTTT. It translates to CSVEEVTGGPDTQYF.

The V gene is TRBV28, the J gene TRBJ2-2, with 9 bases lining up with TRBD1. The CDR3 is 16 residues long. Trimming removed 1 base from V and 4 bases from J; junction bases left unmatched: 4. The germline V gene has CDR1 MDHEN and CDR2 SYDVKM. In DNA form, the CDR3 reads TGTGCCAGCAGTTTATCCACAGGGGGCCTCACCGGGGAGCTGTTTTTT. This gives the protein CASSLSTGGLTGELFF.

The chain's CDR3 is CASSSDRVGYTF. CDR3 nucleotide sequence: TGTGCCAGCAGTAGCGACCGAGTTGGCTACACCTTC. J is TRBJ1-2 and V is TRBV27; D not resolved. Germline CDR1 and CDR2: MNHEY and SMNVEV (reference sequence). This CDR3 region has 12 residues. V was cut by 5 bases and J by 7 bases, with 11 bases left in between.

The J gene is TRBJ2-7, the V gene TRBV5-6, with no clear D. Germline values: CDR1 SGHDT, CDR2 YYEEEE. The ends were cut back, 0 bases at V and 3 bases at J, with 13 bases in the middle. The CDR3 is made up of 15 amino acids. DNA for the CDR3: TGTGCCAGCAGCTTGGTCGGCGCAGGCAACTACGAGCAGTACTTC. This gives the protein CASSLVGAGNYEQYF.

This chain connects TRBV10-2 to TRBJ1-4; unclear D gene. CDR3 length equals 12 residues. Germline loops: CDR1 WSHSY, CDR2 SAAADI. The V end lost 10 bases, the J end lost 8 bases, and 14 bases lay between the germline ends. The CDR3 region has the DNA TGCGCCACCTGGACTGGCGAGGAAAAACTGTTTTTT. It codes for CATWTGEEKLFF.

This sequence joins TRBV4-3 and TRBJ1-1; D unresolved. The ends were cut back, 0 bases at V and 5 bases at J, with 13 bases in the middle. The CDR3 has 15 amino acids. Per germline, CDR1 LGHNA and CDR2 YSLEER. CDR3 in amino acids: CASSQEGAGRTEAFF. The CDR3 bases are TGCGCCAGCAGCCAAGAGGGCGCGGGGAGGACTGAAGCTTTCTTT.

This clone occurred once. The CDR3 protein is CASSQGQGHGYTF. Here the CDR3 DNA reads TGTGCCAGCAGCCAGGGGCAAGGCCATGGCTACACCTTC. The rearrangement uses TRBV6-5 and TRBJ1-2, with a weak D call TRBD1 (6 bases). Germline values: CDR1 MNHEY, CDR2 SVGAGI. The CDR3 totals 13 residues. V lost 6 bases and J 6 bases, leaving 14 bases between the germline ends.

V is TRBV10-3 and J is TRBJ1-5, with unresolved D. V was cut by 9 bases and J by 3 bases, with 12 bases left in between. The CDR3 runs 13 residues. Germline CDR1 is ENHRY and CDR2 is SYGVKD. The CDR3 region is CAITTAANQPQHF. The CDR3, as DNA: TGTGCCATTACCACCGCGGCCAATCAGCCCCAGCATTTT.

For this clone: Other nucleotide sequences in the sample specify the same CDR3. The chain recombines TRBV2 with TRBJ1-1; D may be TRBD1 (6 bases). V shed 6 bases and J shed 1 base, with 12 bases lying between them. The V gene's germline CDR1 is SNHLY and CDR2 FYNNEI. The CDR3 extends over 14 amino acids. The CDR3 sequence: CASSEQGRNTEAFF. CDR3 DNA: TGTGCCAGCAGCGAGCAGGGGAGGAACACTGAAGCTTTCTTT.

The chain carries TRBV12-3 or TRBV12-4 and TRBJ1-1; no reliable D call. V shed 9 bases and J shed 4 bases, with 15 bases lying between them. The CDR3 extends over 13 amino acids. CDR3 sequence reads: CASGPMGGTEAFF. CDR3 DNA sequence: TGTGCCAGTGGGCCCATGGGTGGCACTGAAGCTTTCTTT.